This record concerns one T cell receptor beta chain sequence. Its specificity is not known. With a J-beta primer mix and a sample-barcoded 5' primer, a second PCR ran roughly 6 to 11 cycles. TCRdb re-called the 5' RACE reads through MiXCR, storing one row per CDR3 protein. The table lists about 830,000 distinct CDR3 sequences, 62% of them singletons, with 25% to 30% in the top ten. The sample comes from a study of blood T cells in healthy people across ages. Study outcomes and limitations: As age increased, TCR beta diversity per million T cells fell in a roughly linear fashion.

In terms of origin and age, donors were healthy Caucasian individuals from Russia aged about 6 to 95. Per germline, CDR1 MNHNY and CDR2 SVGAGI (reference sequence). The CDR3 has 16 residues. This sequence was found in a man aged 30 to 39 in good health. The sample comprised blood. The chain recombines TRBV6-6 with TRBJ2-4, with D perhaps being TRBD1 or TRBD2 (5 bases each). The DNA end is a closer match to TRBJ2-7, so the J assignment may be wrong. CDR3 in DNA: TGTGCCAGCAGTTACTTTCGGGGTGACAGCCCTTACGAGCAGTACTTC. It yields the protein CASSYFRGDSPYEQYF.